These 24 T cell receptor beta chains came from one sample sequenced in a study of neurological immune-mediated disorders. MiXCR was run by TCRdb on the 5' RACE reads, yielding one entry per CDR3 protein. The sample has about 120,000 distinct CDR3 sequences, about 3.2% seen once. The material sequenced was PBMCs. Receptors were obtained from a woman in her twenties or thirties with multiple sclerosis.

In its sample, this clonotype was seen many times. The rearrangement links TRBV7-9 to TRBJ1-6; 7 bases match TRBD1. Per germline, CDR1 SEHNR and CDR2 FQNEAQ (reference sequence). The CDR3 has 17 amino acids. V lost 4 bases and J lost 8; bases outside the gene matches: 14. The CDR3 loop is CASSWDSVLSPDSPLHF. DNA for the CDR3: TGTGCCAGCAGCTGGGACAGTGTCCTCTCTCCGGATTCACCCCTCCACTTT.

There are many counts of this clonotype. The rearrangement uses TRBV3-1 and TRBJ2-4; perhaps TRBD2 as D (6 bases). Germline V lookup: CDR1 LGHDT, CDR2 YNNKEL (reference sequence). This CDR3 region has 13 residues. Trimming stripped 2 bases from V and 6 bases from J, with 8 bases between. The chain's CDR3 is CASSQLGGNIQYF. The CDR3 bases are TGTGCCAGCAGCCAACTGGGAGGAAACATTCAGTACTTC.

Many counts were recorded for this clonotype. The CDR3 spells CASSFGRGGSTDTQYF. The CDR3 nucleotides are TGTGCCAGCAGCTTTGGTCGGGGAGGTAGCACAGATACGCAGTATTTT. The chain links TRBV7-7 to TRBJ2-3; a weak D match, TRBD2 (6 bases). Deletions cut 3 bases from V and 0 bases from J, with 13 bases between. Germline values: CDR1 SSHAT, CDR2 FNYEAQ (reference sequence). CDR3 length equals 16 residues.

This clonotype was counted many times. The chain carries TRBV29-1 and TRBJ2-5; D gene unclear. CDR3 size: 13 residues. Germline CDR1 reads SQVTM; CDR2 reads ANQGSEA. V lost 6 bases and J 2 bases, leaving 13 bases between the germline ends. CDR3 DNA: TGCAGCGTCTTTCGGCAGCTTCAAGAGACCCAGTACTTC. Protein sequence: CSVFRQLQETQYF.

This clonotype was picked up many times. The chain carries TRBV27 and TRBJ1-2, with TRBD1 matching 10 bases. Trimming took 4 bases from V and 4 from J; bases not matched to a gene: 3. Germline V gene data show CDR1 as MNHEY and CDR2 as SMNVEV (reference sequence). This CDR3 spans 14 amino acids. The CDR3 spells CASSSGQGSYGYTF. CDR3 DNA: TGTGCCAGCAGTTCGGGACAGGGGAGCTATGGCTACACCTTC.

This clonotype has ten or more counts. The CDR3 here is CSARDEAGVFYTQYF. The CDR3 region has the DNA TGCAGTGCTAGAGATGAAGCGGGAGTATTTTATACGCAGTATTTT. This rearrangement joins TRBV20-1 to TRBJ2-3, with 8 bases lining up with TRBD2. V lost 0 bases to trimming and J lost 7 bases; unmatched junction nucleotides: 9. The CDR3 has 15 amino acids. Germline-derived CDR1 and CDR2 are DFQATT and SNEGSKA (reference sequence).

The table lists this clonotype with many counts. The chain links TRBV13 to TRBJ1-2; D ambiguous. The length of the CDR3 is 12 residues. CDR1 PRHDT and CDR2 FYEKMQ come from the germline V gene (reference sequence). With 5 bases removed from V and 7 bases from J, the gap between germline ends came to 11 bases. The CDR3 sequence is CASSHREGGYTF. The CDR3 DNA is TGTGCCAGCAGCCACCGCGAGGGTGGCTACACCTTC.

This clonotype was counted at least ten times. The J gene is TRBJ2-5, the V gene TRBV15; D not certain. The CDR3 is 14 amino acids. Trimming cost V 5 bases and J 2 bases, with 12 bases left between them. CDR1 is LNHNV and CDR2 is YYDKDF in the germline V gene (reference sequence). Written as DNA, the CDR3 is TGTGCCACCAGCCCTGTCCTGTTTCAAGAGACCCAGTACTTC. This codes for CATSPVLFQETQYF.

The sample holds a few counts of this clonotype. As DNA, the CDR3 is TGTGCCAGTAGGCCAAGCGGGCGATGGATCTACAATGAGCAGTTCTTC. Translating it yields CASRPSGRWIYNEQFF. The genes are TRBV19 and TRBJ2-1; a weak D match, TRBD2 (6 bases). This CDR3 contains 16 residues. The germline V gene has CDR1 LNHDA and CDR2 SQIVND (reference sequence). V lost 6 bases and J 3 bases, leaving 18 bases between the germline ends. The variable domain in full, completed from reference TRBV19 and TRBJ2-1, reads DGGITQSPKYLFRKEGQNVTLSCEQNLNHDAMYWYRQDPGQGLRLIYYSQIVNDFQKGDIAEGYSVSREKKESFPLTVTSAQKNPTAFYLCASRPSGRWIYNEQFFGPGTRLTVL.

In this sample, this clonotype turned up many times. This rearrangement joins TRBV7-2 to TRBJ1-3; D is undetermined. This CDR3 has 14 residues. V gave up 2 bases and J gave up 0 bases, with 5 bases separating them. Germline V lookup: CDR1 SGHTA, CDR2 FQGNSA. CDR3 residues: CASSLWDSGNTIYF. CDR3 DNA sequence: TGTGCCAGCAGCTTATGGGACTCTGGAAACACCATATATTTT.

This clonotype was seen repeatedly, ten times or more. The CDR3 sequence is CASSYLGGIEQFF. The CDR3 bases are TGTGCCAGCAGTTACCTCGGGGGTATTGAGCAGTTCTTC. The chain links TRBV6-5 to TRBJ2-1; perhaps TRBD2 as D (6 bases). CDR3 length equals 13 residues. The germline V gene has CDR1 MNHEY and CDR2 SVGAGI. Trimming stripped 2 bases from V and 9 bases from J, with 11 bases between.

The sample holds many counts of this clonotype. The J gene is TRBJ1-2, the V gene TRBV9; D is unresolved. CDR1 and CDR2 from the germline V gene are SGDLS and YYNGEE. With 6 bases removed from V and 10 bases from J, the gap between germline ends came to 16 bases. The CDR3 has 12 residues. CDR3 sequence reads: CASNRELDDYTF. As DNA, the CDR3 is TGTGCCAGCAACCGGGAGTTGGATGACTACACCTTC.

This clonotype was counted at least ten times. The chain is built from TRBV5-1 and TRBJ1-2; the D gene is possibly TRBD1 (6 bases). This CDR3 spans 17 amino acids. Germline V gives CDR1 SGHRS, CDR2 YFSETQ. V lost 0 bases to trimming and J lost 4 bases, with 19 bases between them. CDR3 amino acids: CASSLEGVLEGSYGYTF. The CDR3 nucleotides are TGCGCCAGCAGCTTGGAGGGGGTCTTGGAGGGAAGCTATGGCTACACCTTC.

This clonotype was recorded many times. The rearrangement joins TRBV9 to TRBJ1-6; no firm D call. Germline CDR1 SGDLS, CDR2 YYNGEE. With 0 bases removed from V and 8 bases from J, the gap between germline ends came to 12 bases. The CDR3 contains 15 residues. The CDR3 is CASSVGPGGDSPLHF. CDR3 DNA: TGTGCCAGCAGCGTAGGGCCGGGAGGAGATTCACCCCTCCACTTT.

This clonotype was seen ten or more times. V usage is TRBV20-1 and J usage is TRBJ2-3; D is possibly TRBD2 (6 bases). There are 14 residues in the CDR3. V was pared by 1 base and J by 2 bases, with 10 bases between. Germline V gene lookup returns CDR1 DFQATT and CDR2 SNEGSKA (reference sequence). The CDR3 DNA follows: TGCAGTGCTAGAGGTGGAGGGGCCACAGATACGCAGTATTTT. Amino acid sequence: CSARGGGATDTQYF.

This clonotype was detected many times. The chain carries TRBV29-1 and TRBJ2-5; 9 bases match TRBD1. This CDR3 spans 12 amino acids. CDR1 SQVTM and CDR2 ANQGSEA come from the germline V gene. J lost 6 bases, V lost 7 bases, and 6 bases had no gene match. CDR3 nucleotides: TGCAGCGCGCACAGGGGGCAAAAGACCCAGTACTTC. Translating it yields CSAHRGQKTQYF. Full variable domain (missing parts from reference TRBV29-1 and TRBJ2-5): SAVISQKPSRDICQRGTSLTIQCQVDSQVTMMFWYRQQPGQSLTLIATANQGSEATYESGFVIDKFPISRPNLTFSTLTVSNMSPEDSSIYLCSAHRGQKTQYFGPGTRLLVL.

At least ten counts were recorded for this clonotype. Here the CDR3 reads CASSQPPPETVLYGYTF. The CDR3 nucleotides are TGTGCCAGCAGCCAACCCCCCCCCGAGACAGTACTCTATGGCTACACCTTC. The chain uses TRBV4-2 and TRBJ1-2; maybe TRBD1 (5 bases). Per the germline V gene, CDR1 is LGHNA and CDR2 is YNFKEQ. The CDR3 loop spans 17 amino acids. With 2 bases removed from V and 4 bases from J, the gap between germline ends came to 20 bases.

This clonotype was seen many times. V gene TRBV5-6 combines with J gene TRBJ1-1, with a possible D match to TRBD1 (5 bases). The length of the CDR3 is 14 residues. Trimming shortened V by 1 base and J by 3 bases, and 10 bases separated the two germline ends. Germline CDR1 is SGHDT and CDR2 is YYEEEE. The CDR3 sequence is CASSLRQTYTEAFF. The CDR3 coding sequence is TGTGCCAGCAGCTTGAGACAGACTTACACTGAAGCTTTCTTT.

In this sample, this clonotype turned up many times. The CDR3: CASSSTGGVTEAFF. Here the CDR3 DNA reads TGCGCCAGCAGCTCGACAGGGGGGGTGACTGAAGCTTTCTTT. The V call is TRBV5-1, the J call TRBJ1-1; the match to TRBD1 covers 9 bases. Germline trimming cut 3 bases from V and 5 bases from J; bases unmatched to any gene: 5. CDR3 size: 14 residues. Germline CDR1 reads SGHRS; CDR2 reads YFSETQ.

This clonotype was seen ten or more times. The gene calls are TRBV5-6 and TRBJ2-1; no definite D call. The CDR3 has 14 amino acids. The ends were cut back, 2 bases at V and 6 bases at J, with 12 bases in the middle. Germline CDR1 and CDR2: SGHDT and YYEEEE. The CDR3 DNA reads as TGTGCCAGCAGCTTATTCAGCCTAGGCAATGAGCAGTTCTTC. The encoded protein is CASSLFSLGNEQFF. Together with reference TRBV5-6 and TRBJ2-1, the CDR3 gives the full variable domain: DAGVTQSPTHLIKTRGQQVTLRCSPKSGHDTVSWYQQALGQGPQFIFQYYEEEERQRGNFPDRFSGHQFPNYSSELNVNALLLGDSALYLCASSLFSLGNEQFFGPGTRLTVL.

This clonotype showed up many times. The chain couples TRBV29-1 to TRBJ2-1; D tentatively reads TRBD1 or TRBD2 (5 bases each). The CDR3 extends over 14 amino acids. Germline assignment: CDR1 SQVTM and CDR2 ANQGSEA. V was clipped by 2 bases and J by 5 bases, with 13 bases between them. CDR3 sequence reads: CSVERGRGDNEQFF. As DNA, the CDR3 is TGCAGCGTTGAACGTGGGAGAGGGGACAATGAGCAGTTCTTC.

This clonotype was picked up many times. The chain has TRBV5-1 and TRBJ2-1; 10 bases match TRBD2. Germline lookup yields CDR1 SGHRS and CDR2 YFSETQ. The CDR3 extends over 16 amino acids. The ends lost 0 bases at V and 6 bases at J; junction bases unmatched: 6. The CDR3 sequence is CASSLDVAGGLNEQFF. Written as DNA, the CDR3 is TGCGCCAGCAGCTTGGATGTAGCGGGGGGACTCAATGAGCAGTTCTTC.

This clonotype was found many times. The chain is built from TRBV15 and TRBJ2-2; 8 bases line up with TRBD2. The CDR3 consists of 17 residues. Germline assignment: CDR1 LNHNV and CDR2 YYDKDF (reference sequence). V lost 1 base to trimming and J lost 3 bases; unmatched junction nucleotides: 7. The CDR3 coding sequence is TGTGCCACCAGCAGAGGGAGGGGAGCGGGGGACACCGGGGAGCTGTTTTTT. Translated: CATSRGRGAGDTGELFF. Looking up the rest from reference TRBV15 and TRBJ2-2 gives the full variable domain: DAMVIQNPRYQVTQFGKPVTLSCSQTLNHNVMYWYQQKSSQAPKLLFHYYDKDFNNEADTPDNFQSRRPNTSFCFLDIRSPGLGDTAMYLCATSRGRGAGDTGELFFGEGSRLTVL.

This sequence joins TRBV25-1 and TRBJ2-5, with 10 bases fitting TRBD1. J was trimmed by 4 bases and V by 10 bases; bases with no gene match: 9. The CDR3 length is 14 residues. Looked up from germline, CDR1 is MGHDK and CDR2 is SYGVNS. CDR3 DNA: TGTGCCACCCGGGACAGGGGCGTTGGAGAGACCCAGTACTTC. This sequence encodes CATRDRGVGETQYF.